This entry lists 31 T cell receptor beta chains sequenced from one sample in a study of T cells in Graves' hyperthyroidism and ophthalmopathy. Amplification yielded TCR beta CDR3 regions, with RNA transcripts as the source. Researchers ran a first-round RT-PCR on the TCR CDR3 using the HTBI primer set. Each CDR3 protein is one row after TCRdb ran MiXCR on the multiplex PCR reads. The sample records 600,000 or so distinct CDR3 sequences, 15% to 20% being singletons. The specimen was blood. All receptors derive from a woman younger than 45 with Graves' hyperthyroidism.

The CDR3 DNA reads as TGTGCCAGCAGCTTAAGGGCCTTAGCGGGAGGGGCCGAGTTCTCCTACAATGAGCAGTTCTTC. Translation: CASSLRALAGGAEFSYNEQFF. The chain is built from TRBV11-1 and TRBJ2-1; TRBD2 agrees at 11 bases. The CDR3 has 21 amino acids. The V gene end was trimmed by 2 bases and the J gene end by 0 bases; junction bases not matched to a gene: 15. Germline V lookup: CDR1 SGHAT, CDR2 FQDESV (reference sequence).

There are a few counts of this clonotype. The V call is TRBV19, the J call TRBJ2-5; TRBD2 might be the D (5 bases). CDR3 length: 16 amino acids. The germline V and J ends were trimmed by 0 bases and 2 bases, with 13 bases remaining between them. CDR1 is LNHDA, CDR2 SQIVND, per germline (reference sequence). CDR3 sequence (DNA): TGTGCCAGTAGTATAGAAGTGACGGAGGTTCAAGAGACCCAGTACTTC. As protein: CASSIEVTEVQETQYF.

In this sample, this clonotype turned up many times. V usage is TRBV20-1 and J usage is TRBJ2-7; tentative D call: TRBD2 (6 bases). This CDR3 has 14 amino acids. The germline V gene encodes CDR1 DFQATT and CDR2 SNEGSKA (reference sequence). V was pared by 0 bases and J by 0 bases, with 9 bases between. The CDR3 coding sequence is TGCAGTGCTAGAGACCCGGGAGTCTCCTACGAGCAGTACTTC. Translated: CSARDPGVSYEQYF.

On this clonotype: This clone may be a read error of a much larger clone one base away. V is TRBV18 and J is TRBJ1-1; tentatively, D is TRBD1 (5 bases). V lost 3 bases and J 10 bases, leaving 21 bases between the germline ends. This CDR3 spans 15 amino acids. CDR1 is KGHSH, CDR2 LQKENI, per germline. The CDR3 region is CASSPQEAGRDGAFF. CDR3 nucleotide sequence: TGTGCCAGCTCACCTCAGGAGGCAGGGAGGGATGGAGCTTTCTTT.

The chain employs TRBV7-9 and TRBJ2-2; D perhaps matches TRBD2 (5 bases). The CDR3 has 15 amino acids. With 1 base removed from V and 6 bases from J, the gap between germline ends came to 12 bases. The germline gives CDR1 SEHNR, CDR2 FQNEAQ (reference sequence). The CDR3 nucleotides are TGTGCCAGCAGCTTAGGTGGACTCCTCTCCGGGGAGCTGTTTTTT. Protein sequence: CASSLGGLLSGELFF.

This clonotype was detected many times. The V and J genes are TRBV24-1 and TRBJ2-1, with 8 positions matching TRBD2. The CDR3 has 16 residues. The V gene end was trimmed by 3 bases and the J gene end by 0 bases; junction bases not matched to a gene: 3. Germline V gene data show CDR1 as KGHDR and CDR2 as SFDVKD. CDR3 nucleotide sequence: TGTGCCACCAGTGATCCGGGAGGGAGCTCCTACAATGAGCAGTTCTTC. Translation: CATSDPGGSSYNEQFF.

The rearrangement uses TRBV19 and TRBJ2-3, with 8 nucleotides matching TRBD2. CDR1 and CDR2 from the germline V gene are LNHDA and SQIVND (reference sequence). The CDR3 runs 16 residues. Trimming took 7 bases from V and 0 from J; bases not matched to a gene: 9. The CDR3 sequence is CASTPGGSGSTDTQYF. Here the CDR3 DNA reads TGTGCCAGTACCCCGGGGGGGTCTGGGAGCACAGATACGCAGTATTTT. Drawing the rest from reference TRBV19 and TRBJ2-3, the complete variable domain is DGGITQSPKYLFRKEGQNVTLSCEQNLNHDAMYWYRQDPGQGLRLIYYSQIVNDFQKGDIAEGYSVSREKKESFPLTVTSAQKNPTAFYLCASTPGGSGSTDTQYFGPGTRLTVL.

This clonotype has a count of ten or more. The V and J genes are TRBV28 and TRBJ1-1; D may be TRBD1 (5 bases). Trimming stripped 7 bases from V and 10 bases from J, with 16 bases between. Germline assignment: CDR1 MDHEN and CDR2 SYDVKM. CDR3 length: 12 residues. DNA for the CDR3: TGTGCCAGCAACCTCCCTCAGGGACTAGCTTTCTTT. Translating gives CASNLPQGLAFF.

This clonotype has ten or more counts. The chain combines TRBV19 with TRBJ2-7; D is possibly TRBD2 (6 bases). There are 13 residues in the CDR3. Germline V CDR1 and CDR2: LNHDA, SQIVND (reference sequence). The V gene lost 2 bases and the J gene lost 7 bases, with 12 bases spanning the gap. In DNA, the CDR3 is TGTGCCAGTAGTATAAGGAGGGGATGGGAGCAGTACTTC. Amino acid sequence: CASSIRRGWEQYF.

As for this clonotype: The conserved phenylalanine or tryptophan normally closing the CDR3 is absent here, so this likely arose from a read error. The chain employs TRBV11-2 and TRBJ2-5; no firm D call. The CDR3 is 12 amino acids. The germline V gene encodes CDR1 SGHAT and CDR2 FQNNGV. The V gene lost 5 bases and the J gene lost 5 bases, with 9 bases spanning the gap. The CDR3 nucleotides are TGTGCCAGCAGCGATGGATCGGAGACCCAGTACCTC. Encoded protein: CASSDGSETQYL.

This clonotype has ten or more counts. This chain links TRBV29-1 with TRBJ2-5; 14 positions agree with TRBD2. The germline V gene has CDR1 SQVTM and CDR2 ANQGSEA. Trimming took 8 bases from V and 5 from J; bases not matched to a gene: 7. This CDR3 is 14 amino acids long. The CDR3 here is CSHGLAGGRETQYF. CDR3 DNA sequence: TGCAGCCACGGACTAGCGGGAGGTCGGGAGACCCAGTACTTC.

This clonotype came up a few times. This sequence joins TRBV6-2 or TRBV6-3 and TRBJ1-1, with unresolved D. The V end was cut by 1 base, the J end by 3 bases, with 9 bases between. The CDR3 consists of 14 residues. Germline V gene data show CDR1 as MNHEY and CDR2 as SVGEGT. The CDR3 DNA follows: TGTGCCAGCAGTTACTTGCGGAGAGACACTGAAGCTTTCTTT. Protein product: CASSYLRRDTEAFF.

The sample holds many counts of this clonotype. The chain is built from TRBV27 and TRBJ1-4; 8 positions agree with TRBD1. CDR1 and CDR2 (germline): MNHEY, SMNVEV (reference sequence). V shed 4 bases, J shed 5 bases, and the junction held 6 bases outside the gene matches. The CDR3 extends over 15 amino acids. DNA of the CDR3: TGTGCCAGCAGTTGGCAGGGGGCTTCGAATGAAAAACTGTTTTTT. Its translation: CASSWQGASNEKLFF.

This sequence joins TRBV7-6 and TRBJ2-7; no clear D gene. There are 14 residues in the CDR3. Germline V gene sequence: CDR1 SGHVS, CDR2 FNYEAQ. V was pared by 3 bases and J by 3 bases, with 12 bases between. The CDR3, as DNA: TGTGCCAGCAGCTTTGACCCCCTTGACTACGAGCAGTACTTC. This translates into CASSFDPLDYEQYF.

The gene calls are TRBV6-5 and TRBJ2-5; D is unresolved. The CDR3 length is 12 residues. From germline, CDR1 is MNHEY and CDR2 SVGAGI. Trimming cost V 2 bases and J 5 bases, with 6 bases left between them. The CDR3 is CASSYALETQYF. The CDR3 coding sequence is TGTGCCAGCAGTTACGCTTTGGAGACCCAGTACTTC.

This clonotype has just a few counts. The genes are TRBV6-1 and TRBJ2-7; TRBD1 aligns across 10 bases. CDR1 and CDR2 (germline): MNHNS, SASEGT. The CDR3 consists of 18 residues. The V segment lost 5 bases and the J segment 6 bases; nucleotides outside the gene matches: 19. CDR3 sequence (DNA): TGTGCCAGCAGTCGCCGTAGCCTTTTGGGGACAGGGGCTCTCGAGCAGTACTTC. Translating gives CASSRRSLLGTGALEQYF.

In this sample, this clonotype turned up a few times. A much bigger clone sits one base away, suggesting this may be a read error. The rearrangement links TRBV27 to TRBJ2-1; the D call may be TRBD1 or TRBD2 (6 bases each). The CDR3 sequence is 13 residues long. Trimming cost V 5 bases and J 12 bases, with 17 bases left between them. CDR1 is MNHEY, CDR2 SMNVEV, per germline (reference sequence). The DNA for the CDR3 is TGTGCCAGCAGTCCTCTGGGGGGCTATGGGCAGTTCTTC. Protein sequence: CASSPLGGYGQFF.

This clonotype was observed a few times. V gene TRBV11-3 combines with J gene TRBJ2-3; 12 nucleotides agree with TRBD1. The CDR3 runs to 15 residues. With 5 bases clipped from V and 6 bases from J, the junction kept 6 bases outside the gene matches. Germline V gene data show CDR1 as SGHNT and CDR2 as YENEEA. The CDR3 coding sequence is TGTGCCAGCAGCCTGGGGACAGGGGGCCCGGATACGCAGTATTTT. Its translation: CASSLGTGGPDTQYF.

This clonotype was detected many times. The chain joins TRBV28 to TRBJ2-5; D unclear. This CDR3 has 13 amino acids. Per the germline V gene, CDR1 is MDHEN and CDR2 is SYDVKM. Deletions cut 3 bases from V and 3 bases from J, with 8 bases between. The CDR3 sequence is CASSLFRKETQYF. The CDR3 region has the DNA TGTGCCAGCAGTTTGTTCCGAAAAGAGACCCAGTACTTC.

The chain uses TRBV4-2 and TRBJ2-7; 7 bases are shared with TRBD2. CDR1 LGHNA and CDR2 YNFKEQ come from the germline V gene. The CDR3 is 17 amino acids. V shed 0 bases, J shed 4 bases, and the junction held 12 bases outside the gene matches. The CDR3 sequence: CASSQEDRSGSRYEQYF. The CDR3 bases are TGTGCCAGCAGCCAAGAAGATCGTAGCGGGTCACGGTACGAGCAGTACTTC.

The chain links TRBV7-9 to TRBJ1-2, with D unresolved. Germline assignment: CDR1 SEHNR and CDR2 FQNEAQ (reference sequence). This CDR3 contains 15 residues. Trimming removed 5 bases at V and 7 bases at J, with 20 bases between. CDR3 sequence: CASSLDHGREGGYTF. In nucleotides, the CDR3 is TGTGCCAGCAGCCTTGACCACGGGAGGGAAGGTGGCTACACCTTC.

This clonotype occurred many times. The chain links TRBV7-2 to TRBJ2-3, with a weak D call TRBD2 (7 bases). V was trimmed by 6 bases and J by 5 bases, leaving 21 bases between them. Germline V gene data show CDR1 as SGHTA and CDR2 as FQGNSA. The CDR3 loop spans 16 amino acids. The CDR3 DNA reads as TGTGCCAGCAGTCCCCCGGGGAGCGGGACAAGAGATACGCAGTATTTT. It translates to CASSPPGSGTRDTQYF.

A note on this clonotype: The CDR3 carries no conserved terminal phenylalanine or tryptophan, so it likely arises from a read error. This sequence joins TRBV20-1 and TRBJ2-2; possible D gene TRBD2, 5 bases. The CDR3 runs 14 residues. V was trimmed by 1 base and J by 3 bases, leaving 9 bases between them. Germline assignment: CDR1 DFQATT and CDR2 SNEGSKA (reference sequence). The CDR3 bases are TGCAGTGCTAGAGCCCCGGGGTACACCGGGGAGCTGTTTTTG. This sequence encodes CSARAPGYTGELFL.

This clonotype was found many times. The chain links TRBV5-1 to TRBJ2-7; TRBD2 matches at 9 bases. Germline values: CDR1 SGHRS, CDR2 YFSETQ. V was pared by 1 base and J by 4 bases, with 6 bases of the junction left unmatched. The CDR3 is made up of 15 amino acids. This CDR3 is CASSLRLAGSYEQYF. Written as DNA, the CDR3 is TGCGCCAGCAGCTTGAGGCTAGCGGGATCTTACGAGCAGTACTTC.

This clonotype was observed many times. The V gene is TRBV20-1, the J gene TRBJ2-3; TRBD2 agrees at 9 bases. The J segment lost 2 bases and the V segment lost 3 bases, leaving 9 bases of the junction unmatched. The CDR3 is 16 amino acids. The germline CDR1 and CDR2 sequences are DFQATT and SNEGSKA (reference sequence). The CDR3 loop is CSARPRLAVTTDTQYF. CDR3 bases: TGCAGTGCTAGGCCTCGACTAGCGGTAACCACAGATACGCAGTATTTT.

This clonotype has just a few counts. The rearrangement uses TRBV7-2 and TRBJ2-3; TRBD1 is a possible D gene (6 bases). The ends were cut back, 5 bases at V and 2 bases at J, with 14 bases in the middle. This CDR3 is built from 15 residues. Germline assignment: CDR1 SGHTA and CDR2 FQGNSA. The CDR3 loop reads CASSQASGDTDTQYF. CDR3 coding DNA: TGTGCCAGCAGCCAAGCTTCAGGGGACACAGATACGCAGTATTTT.

This clonotype came up many times. This chain links TRBV28 with TRBJ2-7, with D perhaps matching TRBD1 or TRBD2 (5 bases each). CDR1 and CDR2 from the germline V gene are MDHEN and SYDVKM. Trimming removed 6 bases at V and 6 bases at J, with 18 bases between. The CDR3 is made up of 14 amino acids. As DNA, the CDR3 is TGTGCCAGCAGGATCGGGACGGAATTCGTCGAGCAGTACTTC. Translated, it gives CASRIGTEFVEQYF.

The chain joins TRBV4-3 to TRBJ2-7; TRBD2 might be the D (5 bases). V was shortened by 0 bases and J by 2 bases, with 11 bases between the two germline ends. Per the germline V gene, CDR1 is LGHNA and CDR2 is YSLEER. This CDR3 is 15 amino acids long. DNA for the CDR3: TGCGCCAGCAGCCAAGAGGTGGCTAGCCCCTACGAGCAGTACTTC. It encodes CASSQEVASPYEQYF.

This clonotype has at least ten counts. This chain connects TRBV20-1 to TRBJ1-1, with a tentative D call TRBD1 (6 bases). Deletions cut 5 bases from V and 1 base from J, with 14 bases between. CDR1 and CDR2 from the germline V gene are DFQATT and SNEGSKA (reference sequence). The CDR3 runs 14 residues. The CDR3 nucleotides read TGCAGTGCTCCCGACAGGACAAAGAACACTGAAGCTTTCTTT. Residues: CSAPDRTKNTEAFF.

This clonotype was detected many times. The chain joins TRBV12-3 or TRBV12-4 to TRBJ2-3; no clear D gene. Trimming removed 5 bases at V and 2 bases at J, with 8 bases between. The CDR3 is 13 residues long. CDR3 amino acids: CASSNVVTDTQYF. The CDR3, as DNA: TGTGCCAGCAGTAATGTAGTCACAGATACGCAGTATTTT.

In its sample, this clonotype was seen once. It may be a read error: a sequence one base away is much more abundant. The rearrangement uses TRBV12-3 or TRBV12-4 and TRBJ1-3, with D maybe TRBD1 (6 bases). CDR3 length: 15 amino acids. The CDR3 region is CASSFSQGTGITIYF. In nucleotides, the CDR3 is TGTGCCAGCAGTTTCTCTCAGGGGACCGGAATCACCATATATTTT.